The clone carrying this T cell receptor (beta chain) was seen ten or more times. Antigen specificity is unknown. Each CDR3 protein is one row after TCRdb ran MiXCR on the PCR reads. The sample has about 40,000 distinct CDR3 sequences; nearly 25% are singletons. This record belongs to a study of molecular identifiers for immune sequencing clone quantification. General study points: Spiked Jurkat TCR RNA equivalent to one cell was reportedly detectable in about 900,000 naive cells.

Sequenced sample: naive CD8+ T cells from blood, with Jurkat cell RNA spiked in. The subset denotes: FACS-sorted CD8+CD4-CCR7+CD45RA+ naive T cells. The receptor was derived from a human donor in good health. Some libraries in this study had Jurkat cell RNA spiked in.

CDR3 bases: TGTGCCATCAGTGACAGCGGGGACTACACAGATACGCAGTATTTT. Its translation is CAISDSGDYTDTQYF. This chain links TRBV10-3 with TRBJ2-3; 7 bases line up with TRBD2. The CDR3 consists of 15 residues. The V and J ends lost 3 bases and 2 bases, in that order; junction bases with no gene match: 5. Germline assignment: CDR1 ENHRY and CDR2 SYGVKD.